The 28 T cell receptor beta chains below come from one sample, sequenced in a study of T cells in localized non-small cell lung cancer. Clones were sequenced by immunoSEQ multiplex PCR, and TCRdb holds only the in-frame ones, with some missing. Seen here are under 5,500 clones, 33% observed once, and the top ten hold roughly 7.6%. The sample consisted of lung tumor tissue, taken before any cancer treatment. These receptors originate from a female donor older than 55 with stage I lung adenocarcinoma.

This chain connects TRBV11-3 to TRBJ2-5; 10 positions match TRBD1. V gave up 3 bases and J gave up 4 bases; unmatched junction bases: 5. The CDR3 has 15 amino acids. CDR1 SGHNT and CDR2 YENEEA come from the germline V gene. This CDR3 is CASSLGTGVGETQYF. The CDR3 DNA is TGTGCCAGCAGCTTGGGGACAGGGGTGGGAGAGACCCAGTACTTC.

V gene TRBV6-8 combines with J gene TRBJ2-1, with 12 bases lining up with TRBD2. CDR1 is MNHGY, CDR2 SAAAGT, per germline. V dropped 2 bases and J dropped 8; count of bases not matched to a gene: 10. This CDR3 has 17 amino acids. For the CDR3, the DNA is TGTGCCAGCAGTTACCAGACTAGCGGGGGCTCCCGGGATGAGCAGTTCTTC. This translates into CASSYQTSGGSRDEQFF.

The V and J genes are TRBV28 and TRBJ1-1; TRBD1 matches at 8 bases. The ends lost 1 base at V and 10 bases at J; junction bases unmatched: 8. Germline CDR1 reads MDHEN; CDR2 reads SYDVKM. The CDR3 has 14 residues. In nucleotides, the CDR3 is TGTGCCAGCAGTTTATTGACAGGGGTAGTTGGAGCTTTCTTT. Encoded protein: CASSLLTGVVGAFF.

This clone was observed a handful of times. The chain uses TRBV9 and TRBJ2-7; TRBD1 agrees at 9 bases. Germline assignment: CDR1 SGDLS and CDR2 YYNGEE. J lost 2 bases, V lost 5 bases, and 5 bases had no gene match. This CDR3 has 14 amino acids. CDR3 DNA: TGTGCCAGCAGGGACAGGGGATCTCCCTACGAGCAGTACTTC. Translating gives CASRDRGSPYEQYF.

V is TRBV7-6 and J is TRBJ1-4; 10 bases are a match to TRBD1. The CDR3 runs to 18 residues. The germline V gene has CDR1 SGHVS and CDR2 FNYEAQ. Losses at the gene ends were 5 bases for V and 6 bases for J; bases not matched to a gene: 15. This CDR3 reads CASSPLPGQGTQDEKLFF. CDR3 coding DNA: TGTGCCAGCAGCCCTTTACCGGGACAGGGGACCCAGGATGAAAAACTGTTTTTT.

This clone turned up a few times. J is TRBJ2-1 and V is TRBV4-1; 9 bases are a match to TRBD2. The V segment lost 3 bases and the J segment 9 bases; nucleotides outside the gene matches: 12. Germline CDR1 MGHRA, CDR2 YSYEKL. This CDR3 region has 16 residues. The CDR3 protein is CASSHKGASGAGEQFF. In nucleotides, the CDR3 is TGCGCCAGCAGCCATAAGGGGGCTAGCGGGGCTGGTGAGCAGTTCTTC.

This clone appeared a few times. The chain has TRBV9 and TRBJ1-2, with D uncertain. Trimming pared 0 bases from V and 6 bases from J, leaving 18 bases between. The CDR3 is made up of 16 amino acids. Germline-derived CDR1 and CDR2 are SGDLS and YYNGEE. As DNA, the CDR3 is TGTGCCAGCAGCGTAGATGGATTTCGGGGTGTGGATGGCTACACCTTC. This gives the protein CASSVDGFRGVDGYTF.

This chain uses TRBV5-1 with TRBJ2-3; unclear D gene. The V end was cut by 0 bases, the J end by 3 bases, with 14 bases between. The CDR3 length is 16 residues. Germline loops: CDR1 SGHRS, CDR2 YFSETQ. The CDR3 coding sequence is TGCGCCAGCAGCTTGGATCCCGGGTTGGGGACAGATACGCAGTATTTT. Translation: CASSLDPGLGTDTQYF.

V and J are TRBV5-1 and TRBJ1-6; maybe TRBD1 (6 bases). Germline CDR1 and CDR2: SGHRS and YFSETQ. V lost 7 bases to trimming and J lost 6 bases, with 17 bases between them. The CDR3 spans 15 residues. The CDR3, as DNA: TGCGCCAGCGCCAGGGGAGAGGCACTTAATTCACCCCTCCACTTT. This encodes CASARGEALNSPLHF.

The chain recombines TRBV11-3 with TRBJ1-1, with 7 bases fitting TRBD1. Germline V lookup: CDR1 SGHNT, CDR2 YENEEA. CDR3 length: 15 amino acids. Unmatched junction bases numbered 8, after V lost 3 bases and J lost 4 bases. The DNA for the CDR3 is TGTGCCAGCAGCTTGGCGAGGGGGCTGGGCACTGAAGCTTTCTTT. Translated, it gives CASSLARGLGTEAFF.

There are a few counts of this clone. V usage is TRBV10-3 and J usage is TRBJ1-2; TRBD1 matches 7 bases. This CDR3 has 15 residues. Trimming removed 2 bases from V and 8 bases from J; junction bases left unmatched: 11. Germline V gene data show CDR1 as ENHRY and CDR2 as SYGVKD. DNA for the CDR3: TGTGCCATCAGTGAGATAGGACAGGTGGTAGAGGGCTACACCTTC. It yields the protein CAISEIGQVVEGYTF.

DNA for the CDR3: TGTGCCAGCAGTTTAATCCCTACAGTGATGGGGACTGAAGCTTTCTTT. It specifies CASSLIPTVMGTEAFF. The chain couples TRBV27 to TRBJ1-1; D is uncertain. V was shortened by 2 bases and J by 5 bases, with 18 bases between the two germline ends. The germline CDR1 and CDR2 sequences are MNHEY and SMNVEV (reference sequence). The CDR3 sequence is 16 residues long.

On this clone itself: At one of its ends the junction is not consistent with the germline gene, which may arise from a read error. For the CDR3, the DNA is TGTGCCATCAGTGAAGGACAGGGGCGTAACTATGGCTACACCTTC. This encodes CAISEGQGRNYGYTF. V usage is TRBV6-1 and J usage is TRBJ1-2, with 9 positions matching TRBD1. The CDR3 runs to 15 residues. CDR1 is MNHNS, CDR2 SASEGT, per germline.

The chain couples TRBV2 to TRBJ2-1; 11 positions agree with TRBD2. CDR3 size: 15 residues. Germline V gene sequence: CDR1 SNHLY, CDR2 FYNNEI. V lost 4 bases, J lost 7 bases, and 6 bases stayed unmatched. The CDR3 DNA reads as TGTGCCAGCAGTGGAGGTAGCGGGGGGGCTAATGAGCAGTTCTTC. Protein: CASSGGSGGANEQFF.

The gene calls are TRBV10-2 and TRBJ2-7, with 7 bases lining up with TRBD1. The junction had 5 bases not matched to a gene; V was cut back by 6 bases and J by 0 bases. Germline-derived CDR1 and CDR2 are WSHSY and SAAADI. The CDR3 loop spans 14 amino acids. This CDR3 reads CASRTTGSSYEQYF. The CDR3, as DNA: TGCGCCAGCAGAACGACAGGGTCCTCCTACGAGCAGTACTTC.

This rearrangement joins TRBV14 to TRBJ1-2; tentative D call: TRBD1 (5 bases). The CDR3 totals 14 residues. Germline V gene lookup returns CDR1 SGHDN and CDR2 FVKESK. Trimming shortened V by 4 bases and J by 4 bases, and 13 bases separated the two germline ends. The CDR3, as DNA: TGTGCCAGCAGCCCCCGTCTCCAGGGCTATGGCTACACCTTC. Its translation is CASSPRLQGYGYTF. The variable domain in full, completed from reference TRBV14 and TRBJ1-2, reads EAGVTQFPSHSVIEKGQTVTLRCDPISGHDNLYWYRRVMGKEIKFLLHFVKESKQDESGMPNNRFLAERTGGTYSTLKVQPAELEDSGVYFCASSPRLQGYGYTFGSGTRLTVV.

This clone came up once. This chain connects TRBV5-1 to TRBJ1-1, with D perhaps TRBD1 (6 bases). This CDR3 spans 14 amino acids. Trimming removed 0 bases at V and 5 bases at J, with 11 bases between. CDR1 and CDR2 from the germline V gene are SGHRS and YFSETQ. In DNA form, the CDR3 reads TGCGCCAGCAGCTTGGTGGCGGGGGCAACTGAAGCTTTCTTT. Protein product: CASSLVAGATEAFF.

The chain has TRBV12-5 and TRBJ2-6; D unresolved. The length of the CDR3 is 15 residues. The V gene lost 1 base and the J gene lost 0 bases, with 4 bases spanning the gap. Per germline, CDR1 LGHNT and CDR2 FRNRAP. Written as DNA, the CDR3 is TGTGCTAGTGGTTTGGCAAGCTCTGGGGCCAACGTCCTGACTTTC. Protein: CASGLASSGANVLTF.

Here the CDR3 reads CASSSPSSATNEKLFF. CDR3 coding DNA: TGTGCCAGCAGTTCACCCTCATCGGCAACTAATGAAAAACTGTTTTTT. The rearrangement uses TRBV6-8 and TRBJ1-4; D unclear. This CDR3 region has 16 residues. CDR1 MNHGY and CDR2 SAAAGT come from the germline V gene. V lost 4 bases and J 0 bases, leaving 12 bases between the germline ends.

The rearrangement joins TRBV28 to TRBJ2-7; D is unclear. Germline loops: CDR1 MDHEN, CDR2 SYDVKM. The CDR3 spans 12 residues. With 4 bases removed from V and 3 bases from J, the gap between germline ends came to 7 bases. CDR3 in amino acids: CASSSASYEQYF. CDR3 DNA: TGTGCCAGCAGTTCAGCCAGCTACGAGCAGTACTTC.

This clone appeared once. CDR3 coding DNA: TGTGCCGCCAAGCCCCGACAGGACAGCACAGATACGCAGTATTTT. Its translation: CAAKPRQDSTDTQYF. The chain links TRBV6-8 to TRBJ2-3; possible D gene TRBD1, 6 bases. The CDR3 has 15 residues. Germline CDR1 is MNHGY and CDR2 is SAAAGT. The V gene lost 11 bases and the J gene lost 0 bases, with 18 bases spanning the gap.

A single count supports this clone. The rearrangement uses TRBV29-1 and TRBJ2-1, with D unresolved. The V end was cut by 0 bases, the J end by 7 bases, with 7 bases between. The V gene's germline CDR1 is SQVTM and CDR2 ANQGSEA. This CDR3 spans 12 amino acids. Here the CDR3 DNA reads TGCAGCGTTGAAGAGTGGCAAAATGAGCAGTTCTTC. Residues: CSVEEWQNEQFF.

This clone showed up just once. This sequence joins TRBV12-5 and TRBJ2-2; no definite D call. Trimming shortened V by 2 bases and J by 2 bases, and 9 bases separated the two germline ends. This CDR3 is 15 amino acids long. Germline-derived CDR1 and CDR2 are LGHNT and FRNRAP. In DNA, the CDR3 is TGTGCTAGTGGTTTGTCTGCCGGAAACACCGGGGAGCTGTTTTTT. This sequence encodes CASGLSAGNTGELFF.

This chain uses TRBV30 with TRBJ2-7; no reliable D call. Per the germline V gene, CDR1 is GTSNPN and CDR2 is SVGIG (reference sequence). The CDR3 length is 12 residues. V was trimmed by 4 bases and J by 2 bases, leaving 9 bases between them. The CDR3 loop reads CAWNGRTYEQYF. In DNA form, the CDR3 reads TGTGCCTGGAACGGCAGGACCTACGAGCAGTACTTC.

The table lists this clone with a count of one. In nucleotides, the CDR3 is TGTGCCAGCTCACCACAATCAGGGACCTACAATGAGCAGTTCTTC. Encoded protein: CASSPQSGTYNEQFF. The V call is TRBV18, the J call TRBJ2-1, with D maybe TRBD1 (5 bases). The V end was cut by 1 base, the J end by 2 bases, with 9 bases between. CDR1 is KGHSH and CDR2 is LQKENI in the germline V gene. CDR3 length equals 15 residues.

This clone was found a few times. The V gene is TRBV6-1, the J gene TRBJ1-1, with D possibly TRBD1 on 5 matching bases. Germline CDR1 is MNHNS and CDR2 is SASEGT. Trimming took 1 base from V and 10 from J, leaving 13 bases between them. The CDR3 runs 13 residues. CDR3 amino acids: CASSEEQGTRAFF. The CDR3 DNA sequence: TGTGCCAGCAGTGAAGAGCAGGGTACGCGAGCTTTCTTT.

This clone was counted only a few times. The chain combines TRBV19 with TRBJ1-2, with TRBD1 matching over 8 bases. CDR1 is LNHDA, CDR2 SQIVND, per germline (reference sequence). The CDR3 consists of 15 residues. V lost 3 bases and J lost 2; bases outside the gene matches: 5. Here the CDR3 reads CASSIGTGENYGYTF. The CDR3 DNA sequence: TGTGCCAGTAGTATCGGGACAGGAGAGAACTATGGCTACACCTTC.

This clone was detected only a few times. The chain recombines TRBV6-8 with TRBJ1-1; TRBD1 aligns across 7 bases. J gave up 4 bases and V 6 bases, and 5 bases lay outside the gene matches. The CDR3 spans 13 residues. Germline assignment: CDR1 MNHGY and CDR2 SAAAGT. CDR3 DNA sequence: TGTGCCAGCAGCGCAGCAGGGGGCACTGAAGCTTTCTTT. Residues: CASSAAGGTEAFF.